The T cell receptor (beta chain) described here comes from a study of blood T cell repertoires in COVID-19. As handled by the study authors: Estimated nucleated cell counts came from reference gene primer amplification. Some clones are missing from TCRdb's copy, which holds only in-frame ones; the method was immunoSEQ multiplex PCR. Clonal size and the V and J genes are those of that table, whereas D and trimming came from the DNA. The data show 63,000 or so clones, roughly 82% seen once. The material sequenced was peripheral blood. This TCR was sampled from a man older than 75 with active COVID-19.

The CDR3 sequence is CASSLEDRGRSGANVLTF. DNA of the CDR3: TGTGCCAGCAGCTTAGAAGACAGGGGAAGGTCCGGGGCCAACGTCCTGACTTTC. The chain combines TRBV7-2 with TRBJ2-6; TRBD1 matches at 8 bases. V dropped 1 base and J dropped 4; count of bases not matched to a gene: 9. Germline V CDR1 and CDR2: SGHTA, FQGNSA. The CDR3 runs 18 residues.